One and the same sample provided the 15 T cell receptor beta chains below, sequenced in a study of T cell responses to AZD1222 COVID-19 vaccine (dated by TCRdb to about 2021). The library was obtained by the immunoSEQ multiplex PCR assay. Entries here come from immuneACCESS through TCRdb and include only in-frame sequences with V and J called. Some clones fail to appear in such tables; in the studies checked, an unresolved V gene covers under half of the shortfall, and the cause of the remainder is unknown. The sample data list about 90,000 clones, and over 80% of these were observed just once. Clones ranked in the top ten supply less than 20% of the sample. The sample's time point label, in plain terms: baseline before first vaccination. The sample here was peripheral blood, taken on day 0 of AZD1222 vaccination. Source of these receptors: an adult in good health.

J is TRBJ1-1 and V is TRBV18; D uncertain. The V end was cut by 4 bases, the J end by 3 bases, with 9 bases between. The CDR3 totals 13 residues. The germline V gene encodes CDR1 KGHSH and CDR2 LQKENI. The CDR3: CASSLLEDTEAFF. In DNA, the CDR3 is TGTGCCAGCTCACTACTGGAGGACACTGAAGCTTTCTTT.

The J gene is TRBJ2-1, the V gene TRBV2; 11 bases map to TRBD2. Germline trimming cut 2 bases from V and 7 bases from J; bases unmatched to any gene: 4. Germline-derived CDR1 and CDR2 are SNHLY and FYNNEI. This CDR3 contains 15 residues. CDR3 sequence (DNA): TGTGCCAGCAGTGAAATTAGGACTAGCGGGAATGAGCAGTTCTTC. Amino acids: CASSEIRTSGNEQFF.

A remark on this clone: A junction end diverges from the germline sequence, so it may reflect a read error. Distinct nucleotide sequences in the sample also encode this CDR3. The gene calls are TRBV6-2 or TRBV6-3 and TRBJ2-2; no firm D call. The CDR3 totals 17 residues. The germline V gene encodes CDR1 MNHEY and CDR2 SVGEGT. The DNA for the CDR3 is TGTGCTAGCAGTCACTACAGTTACCGAGCCTACACCGGGGAGCTGTTTTTT. Its translation: CASSHYSYRAYTGELFF.

This clone was seen a few times. The J gene is TRBJ1-1, the V gene TRBV5-1; 8 positions agree with TRBD1. Germline trimming cut 3 bases from V and 7 bases from J; bases unmatched to any gene: 11. Germline V gives CDR1 SGHRS, CDR2 YFSETQ. The CDR3 is made up of 15 amino acids. The CDR3 protein is CASSSQGAQALEAFF. DNA of the CDR3: TGCGCCAGCAGCTCCCAGGGGGCGCAGGCCCTTGAAGCTTTCTTT.

The V gene is TRBV9, the J gene TRBJ2-7; the match to TRBD2 covers 9 bases. J gave up 4 bases and V 1 base, and 3 bases lay outside the gene matches. The CDR3 runs 14 residues. Germline V CDR1 and CDR2: SGDLS, YYNGEE. In nucleotides, the CDR3 is TGTGCCAGCAGCGTAAGGCGGGAGGGATACGAGCAGTACTTC. Its protein is CASSVRREGYEQYF.

This clone was detected once. This chain connects TRBV12-3 or TRBV12-4 to TRBJ2-2; D could derive from TRBD1 or TRBD2 (5 bases each). The CDR3 length is 13 residues. V lost 6 bases and J lost 5, with 10 bases in between. CDR3 DNA sequence: TGTGCCAGCAGGCGAGGGGAAACCGGGGAGCTGTTTTTT. This encodes CASRRGETGELFF.

DNA of the CDR3: TGTGCCAGAAGCTTAGTGGGGACTAGCGGATGCCAAGAGACCCAGTACTTC. Protein product: CARSLVGTSGCQETQYF. The genes are TRBV7-5 and TRBJ2-5; TRBD2 is taken as the D call from the table, unchecked against the DNA. TRBV7-5 is deemed a pseudogene. The CDR3 loop spans 17 amino acids.

This chain uses TRBV6-1 with TRBJ1-4; D unresolved. Germline-derived CDR1 and CDR2 are MNHNS and SASEGT. The CDR3 runs 13 residues. Trimming removed 2 bases from V and 5 bases from J, with 6 bases in between. This chain's CDR3 is CASSELRNEKLFF. CDR3 sequence (DNA): TGTGCCAGCAGTGAACTTAGGAATGAAAAACTGTTTTTT.

The V gene is TRBV7-3, the J gene TRBJ2-6; D is perhaps TRBD2 (5 bases). The germline gives CDR1 SGHTA, CDR2 FQGTGA. The CDR3 runs 16 residues. The V gene lost 5 bases and the J gene lost 0 bases, with 11 bases spanning the gap. CDR3 in DNA: TGTGCCAGCAGCATGGCCGGGAACTCTGGGGCCAACGTCCTGACTTTC. It yields the protein CASSMAGNSGANVLTF. Full variable domain (missing parts from reference TRBV7-3 and TRBJ2-6): GAGVSQTPSNKVTEKGKYVELRCDPISGHTALYWYRQSLGQGPEFLIYFQGTGAADDSGLPNDRFFAVRPEGSVSTLKIQRTERGDSAVYLCASSMAGNSGANVLTFGAGSRLTVL.

In regard to this clone: One end of the junction varies from germline; a read error may be responsible. The chain is built from TRBV3-1 (or the pseudogene TRBV3-2) and TRBJ1-5; D is uncertain. The germline V gene has CDR1 LGHDT and CDR2 YNNKEL (reference sequence). The CDR3 has 12 residues. In DNA, the CDR3 is TGTGCCAGCAGCAAAGAAAATCAGCCCCAGCATTTT. Translating it yields CASSKENQPQHF.

The chain couples TRBV10-3 to TRBJ1-1, with D hard to call. The CDR3 consists of 13 residues. CDR1 is ENHRY, CDR2 SYGVKD, per germline. Trimming removed 6 bases from V and 5 bases from J, with 13 bases in between. The CDR3 bases are TGTGCCATCAGACCCCCGGTTGGTACTGAAGCTTTCTTT. Translation: CAIRPPVGTEAFF.

The chain is built from TRBV27 and TRBJ2-7; TRBD2 matches 7 bases. This CDR3 comprises 13 residues. V was clipped by 3 bases and J by 6 bases; unmatched bases: 5. Germline lookup yields CDR1 MNHEY and CDR2 SMNVEV (reference sequence). Here the CDR3 reads CASSLSGEGEQYF. Here the CDR3 DNA reads TGTGCCAGCAGTTTGTCGGGGGAGGGCGAGCAGTACTTC.

The chain uses TRBV11-3 and TRBJ2-4; TRBD1 aligns across 10 bases. Germline CDR1 is SGHNT and CDR2 is YENEEA. The CDR3 is made up of 12 amino acids. Losses at the gene ends were 5 bases for V and 12 bases for J; bases not matched to a gene: 4. This CDR3 is CASSLDRGRQYF. The CDR3 coding sequence is TGTGCCAGCAGCCTCGACAGGGGGCGTCAGTACTTC. The full variable domain, rest sourced from reference TRBV11-3 and TRBJ2-4, is EAGVVQSPRYKIIEKKQPVAFWCNPISGHNTLYWYLQNLGQGPELLIRYENEEAVDDSQLPKDRFSAERLKGVDSTLKIQPAELGDSAVYLCASSLDRGRQYFGAGTRLSVL.

The chain has TRBV5-4 and TRBJ2-3; D unresolved. V lost 1 base to trimming and J lost 1 base, with 10 bases between them. CDR1 and CDR2 from the germline V gene are SGHNT and YYREEE (reference sequence). The CDR3 extends over 15 amino acids. This CDR3 reads CASSLKSSRTDTQYF. The CDR3 nucleotides read TGTGCCAGCAGCTTGAAGTCCAGCCGCACAGATACGCAGTATTTT.

The chain employs TRBV29-1 and TRBJ1-1, with TRBD1 as a possible D gene (5 bases). This CDR3 is built from 13 residues. V was clipped by 2 bases and J by 4 bases, with 11 bases between them. Germline-derived CDR1 and CDR2 are SQVTM and ANQGSEA. CDR3 in DNA: TGCAGCGTTGAAAGGGGCTCAGGCACTGAAGCTTTCTTT. Encoded protein: CSVERGSGTEAFF.